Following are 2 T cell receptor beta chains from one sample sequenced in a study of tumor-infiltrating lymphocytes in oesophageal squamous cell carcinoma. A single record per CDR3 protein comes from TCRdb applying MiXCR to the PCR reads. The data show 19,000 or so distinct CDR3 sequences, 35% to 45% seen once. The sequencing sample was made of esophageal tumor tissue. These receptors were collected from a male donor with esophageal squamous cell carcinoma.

The DNA for the CDR3 is TGTGCCAGCAGCCAAGTCACGGGCGCGGGGGGCGATGAGCAGTTCTTC. It yields the protein CASSQVTGAGGDEQFF. V and J are TRBV4-2 and TRBJ2-5; 8 positions agree with TRBD2. The end of the DNA aligns better with TRBJ2-1, so the J call may be wrong. The CDR3 is 16 residues long. Germline V gene data show CDR1 as LGHNA and CDR2 as YNFKEQ.

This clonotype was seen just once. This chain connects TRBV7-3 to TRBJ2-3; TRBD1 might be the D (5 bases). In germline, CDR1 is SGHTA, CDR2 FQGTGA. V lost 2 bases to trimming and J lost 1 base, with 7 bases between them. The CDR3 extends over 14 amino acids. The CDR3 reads CASSLAQGTDTQYF. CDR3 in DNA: TGTGCCAGCAGCTTAGCACAGGGCACAGATACGCAGTATTTT.